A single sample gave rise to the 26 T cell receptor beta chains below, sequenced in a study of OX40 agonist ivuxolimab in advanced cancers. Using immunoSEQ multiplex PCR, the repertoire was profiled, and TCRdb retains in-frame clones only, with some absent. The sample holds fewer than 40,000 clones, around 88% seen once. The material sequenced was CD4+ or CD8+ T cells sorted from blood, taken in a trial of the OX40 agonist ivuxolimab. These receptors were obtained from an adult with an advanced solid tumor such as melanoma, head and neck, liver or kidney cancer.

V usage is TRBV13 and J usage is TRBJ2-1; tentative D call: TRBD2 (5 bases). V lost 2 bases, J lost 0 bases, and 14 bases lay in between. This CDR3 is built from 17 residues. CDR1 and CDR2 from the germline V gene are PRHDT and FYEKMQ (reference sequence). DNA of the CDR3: TGTGCCAGCAGCTTAAAGGTCGGAGCGGCCTCCTACAATGAGCAGTTCTTC. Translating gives CASSLKVGAASYNEQFF.

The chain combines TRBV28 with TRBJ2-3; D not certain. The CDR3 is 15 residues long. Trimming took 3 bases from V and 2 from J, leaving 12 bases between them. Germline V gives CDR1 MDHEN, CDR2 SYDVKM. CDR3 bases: TGTGCCAGCAGTTTCCCCAGCGATGCCACAGATACGCAGTATTTT. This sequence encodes CASSFPSDATDTQYF.

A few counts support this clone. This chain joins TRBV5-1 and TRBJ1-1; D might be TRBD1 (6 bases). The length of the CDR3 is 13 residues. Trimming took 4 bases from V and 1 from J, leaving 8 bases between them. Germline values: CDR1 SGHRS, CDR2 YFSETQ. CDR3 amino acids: CASSRGSNTEAFF. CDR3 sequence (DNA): TGCGCCAGCAGCAGGGGGTCGAACACTGAAGCTTTCTTT.

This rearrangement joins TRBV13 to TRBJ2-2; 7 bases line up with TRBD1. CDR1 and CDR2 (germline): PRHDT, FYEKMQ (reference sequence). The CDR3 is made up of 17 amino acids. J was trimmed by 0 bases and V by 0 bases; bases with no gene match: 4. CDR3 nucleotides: TGTGCCAGCAGCTTAGGGAGACAGGGCGCGAACACCGGGGAGCTGTTTTTT. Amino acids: CASSLGRQGANTGELFF.

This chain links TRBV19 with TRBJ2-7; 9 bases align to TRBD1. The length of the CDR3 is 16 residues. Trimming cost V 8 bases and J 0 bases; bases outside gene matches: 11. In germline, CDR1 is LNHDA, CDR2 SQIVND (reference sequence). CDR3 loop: CASADRDRADSYEQYF. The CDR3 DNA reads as TGTGCCAGTGCGGACCGGGACAGGGCCGACTCCTACGAGCAGTACTTC.

The CDR3 is CASQSTGSSYEQYF. Here the CDR3 DNA reads TGTGCCAGTCAATCGACAGGGAGCTCCTACGAGCAGTACTTC. The chain joins TRBV19 to TRBJ2-7, with TRBD1 matching 7 bases. The junction had 7 bases not matched to a gene; V was cut back by 8 bases and J by 0 bases. Germline-derived CDR1 and CDR2 are LNHDA and SQIVND (reference sequence). The CDR3 is made up of 14 amino acids.

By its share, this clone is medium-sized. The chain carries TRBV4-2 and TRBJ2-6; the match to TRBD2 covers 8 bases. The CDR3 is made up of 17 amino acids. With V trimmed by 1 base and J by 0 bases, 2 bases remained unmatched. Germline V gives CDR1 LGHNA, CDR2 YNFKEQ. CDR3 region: CASSQGTSSSGANVLTF. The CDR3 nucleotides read TGTGCCAGCAGCCAAGGGACTAGCAGCTCTGGGGCCAACGTCCTGACTTTC.

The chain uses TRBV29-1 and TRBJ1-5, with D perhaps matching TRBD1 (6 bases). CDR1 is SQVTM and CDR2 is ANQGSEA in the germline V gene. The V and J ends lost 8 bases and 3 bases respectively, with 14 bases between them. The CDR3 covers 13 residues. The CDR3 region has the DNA TGCAGCATCGGGCCAGGGGACAATCAGCCCCAGCATTTT. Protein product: CSIGPGDNQPQHF.

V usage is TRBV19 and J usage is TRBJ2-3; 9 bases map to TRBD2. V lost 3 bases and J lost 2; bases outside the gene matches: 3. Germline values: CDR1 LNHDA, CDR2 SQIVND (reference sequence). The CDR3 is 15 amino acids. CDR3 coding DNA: TGTGCCAGTAGTATTCTAGCGGGGCACACAGATACGCAGTATTTT. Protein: CASSILAGHTDTQYF.

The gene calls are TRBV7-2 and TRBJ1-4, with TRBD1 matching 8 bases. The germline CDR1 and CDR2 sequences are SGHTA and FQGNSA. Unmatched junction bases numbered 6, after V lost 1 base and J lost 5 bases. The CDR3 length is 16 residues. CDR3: CASSLEGQGRNEKLFF. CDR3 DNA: TGTGCCAGCAGCTTAGAAGGACAGGGCCGCAATGAAAAACTGTTTTTT.

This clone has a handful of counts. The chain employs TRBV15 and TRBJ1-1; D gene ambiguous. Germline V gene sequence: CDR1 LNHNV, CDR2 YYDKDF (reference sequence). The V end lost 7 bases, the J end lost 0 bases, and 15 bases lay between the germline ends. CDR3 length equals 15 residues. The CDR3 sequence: CATTPLLTVNTEAFF. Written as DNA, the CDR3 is TGTGCCACCACCCCATTACTTACAGTGAACACTGAAGCTTTCTTT.

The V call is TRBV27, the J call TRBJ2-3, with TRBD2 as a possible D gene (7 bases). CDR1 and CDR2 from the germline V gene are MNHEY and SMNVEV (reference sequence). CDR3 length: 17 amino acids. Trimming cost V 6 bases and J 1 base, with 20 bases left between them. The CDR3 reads CASSNLEQGGGTDTQYF. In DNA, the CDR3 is TGTGCCAGCAGCAACCTGGAACAGGGAGGGGGCACAGATACGCAGTATTTT.

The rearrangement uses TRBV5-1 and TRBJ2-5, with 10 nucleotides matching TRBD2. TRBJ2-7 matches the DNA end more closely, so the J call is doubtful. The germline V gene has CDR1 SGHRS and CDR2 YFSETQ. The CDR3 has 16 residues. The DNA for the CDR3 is TGCGCCAGCAGCCGACATGCTAGCGGGAGCGGTTTCGAGCAGTACTTC. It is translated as CASSRHASGSGFEQYF.

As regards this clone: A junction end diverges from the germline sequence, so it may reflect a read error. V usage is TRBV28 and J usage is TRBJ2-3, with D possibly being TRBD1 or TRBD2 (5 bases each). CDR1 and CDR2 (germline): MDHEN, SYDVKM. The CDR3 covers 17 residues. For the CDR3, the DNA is TGTGCCAGCCGTTTCGGGACGGAGGTGACTAGCACAGATACGCAGTATTTT. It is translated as CASRFGTEVTSTDTQYF. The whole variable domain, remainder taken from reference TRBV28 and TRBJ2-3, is DVKVTQSSRYLVKRTGEKVFLECVQDMDHENMFWYRQDPGLGLRLIYFSYDVKMKEKGDIPEGYSVSREKKERFSLILESASTNQTSMYLCASRFGTEVTSTDTQYFGPGTRLTVL.

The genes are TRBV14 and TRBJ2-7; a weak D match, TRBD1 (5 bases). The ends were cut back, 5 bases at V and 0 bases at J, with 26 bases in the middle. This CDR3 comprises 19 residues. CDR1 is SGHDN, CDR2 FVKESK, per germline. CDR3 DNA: TGTGCCAGCAGCGCGAAGACGGGTTCAGGGCCCACTCTCTCCTACGAGCAGTACTTC. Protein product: CASSAKTGSGPTLSYEQYF.

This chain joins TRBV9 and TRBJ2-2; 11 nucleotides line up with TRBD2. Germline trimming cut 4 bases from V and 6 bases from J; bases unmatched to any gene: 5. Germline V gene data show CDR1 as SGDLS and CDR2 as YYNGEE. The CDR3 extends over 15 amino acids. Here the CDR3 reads CASSLLAGVPGELFF. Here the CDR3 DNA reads TGTGCCAGCAGCCTACTAGCGGGAGTCCCCGGGGAGCTGTTTTTT.

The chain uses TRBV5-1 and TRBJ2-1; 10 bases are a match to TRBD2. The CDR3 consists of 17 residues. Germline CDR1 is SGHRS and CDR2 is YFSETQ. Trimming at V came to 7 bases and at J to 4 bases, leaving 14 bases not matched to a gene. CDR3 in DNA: TGCGCCAGCCTCCCCGGGGGTAGCGGGAGGAATTACAATGAGCAGTTCTTC. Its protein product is CASLPGGSGRNYNEQFF.

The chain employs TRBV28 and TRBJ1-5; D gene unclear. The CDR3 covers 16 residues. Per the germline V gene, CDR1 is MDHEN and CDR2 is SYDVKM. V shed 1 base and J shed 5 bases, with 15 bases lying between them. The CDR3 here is CASSLFTGREDQPQHF. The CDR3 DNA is TGTGCCAGCAGTTTATTTACGGGTAGGGAGGATCAGCCCCAGCATTTT.

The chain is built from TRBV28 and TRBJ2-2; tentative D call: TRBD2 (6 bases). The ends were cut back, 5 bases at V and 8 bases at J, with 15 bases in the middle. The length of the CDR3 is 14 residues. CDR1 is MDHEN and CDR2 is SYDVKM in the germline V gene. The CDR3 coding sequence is TGTGCCAGCAGTAAGCGGGCTCGCACGGGGGAGCTGTTTTTT. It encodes CASSKRARTGELFF.

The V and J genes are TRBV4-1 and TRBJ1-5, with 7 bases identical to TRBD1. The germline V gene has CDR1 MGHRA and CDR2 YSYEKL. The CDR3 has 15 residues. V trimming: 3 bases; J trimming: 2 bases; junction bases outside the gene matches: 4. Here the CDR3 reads CASSQVTGGNQPQHF. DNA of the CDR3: TGCGCCAGCAGCCAGGTCACAGGGGGCAATCAGCCCCAGCATTTT.

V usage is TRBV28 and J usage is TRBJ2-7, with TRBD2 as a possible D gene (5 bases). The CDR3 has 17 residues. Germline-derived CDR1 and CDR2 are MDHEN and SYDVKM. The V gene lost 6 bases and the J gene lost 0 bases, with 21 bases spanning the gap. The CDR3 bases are TGTGCCAGCAGGGGAGTTGGGCGCCAGAGGAGCTCCTACGAGCAGTACTTC. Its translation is CASRGVGRQRSSYEQYF.

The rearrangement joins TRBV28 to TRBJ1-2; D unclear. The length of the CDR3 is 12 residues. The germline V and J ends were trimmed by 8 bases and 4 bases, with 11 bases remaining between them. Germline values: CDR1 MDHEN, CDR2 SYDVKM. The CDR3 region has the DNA TGTGCCAGCTCGTCGAATCTCTATGGCTACACCTTC. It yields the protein CASSSNLYGYTF.

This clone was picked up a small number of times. The CDR3 nucleotides are TGTGCCAGCAGCTCCTCGGGAGGGAACTATGGCTACACCTTC. It yields the protein CASSSSGGNYGYTF. The chain recombines TRBV7-9 with TRBJ1-2; D unresolved. This CDR3 comprises 14 residues. The V end lost 4 bases, the J end lost 2 bases, and 11 bases lay between the germline ends. Looked up from germline, CDR1 is SEHNR and CDR2 is FQNEAQ (reference sequence).

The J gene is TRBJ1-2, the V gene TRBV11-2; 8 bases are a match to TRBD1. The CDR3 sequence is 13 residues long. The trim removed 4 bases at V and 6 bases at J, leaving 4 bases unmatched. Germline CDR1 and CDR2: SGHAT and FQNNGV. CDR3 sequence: CASSSTDRDGYTF. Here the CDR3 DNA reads TGTGCCAGCAGCTCGACGGACAGGGATGGCTACACCTTC.

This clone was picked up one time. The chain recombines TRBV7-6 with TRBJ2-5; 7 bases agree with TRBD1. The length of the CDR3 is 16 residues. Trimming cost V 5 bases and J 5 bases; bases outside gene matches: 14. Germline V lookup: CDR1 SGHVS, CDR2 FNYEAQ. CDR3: CASSAPGTETKETQYF. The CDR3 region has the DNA TGTGCCAGCAGCGCCCCCGGGACAGAGACTAAGGAGACCCAGTACTTC. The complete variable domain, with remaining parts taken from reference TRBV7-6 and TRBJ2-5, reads GAGVSQSPRYKVTKRGQDVALRCDPISGHVSLYWYRQALGQGPEFLTYFNYEAQQDKSGLPNDRFSAERPEGSISTLTIQRTEQRDSAMYRCASSAPGTETKETQYFGPGTRLLVL.

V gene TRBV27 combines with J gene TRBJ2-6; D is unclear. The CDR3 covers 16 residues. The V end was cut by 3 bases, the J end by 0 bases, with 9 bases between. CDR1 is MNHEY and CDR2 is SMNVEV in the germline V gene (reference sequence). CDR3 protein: CASSFLASSGANVLTF. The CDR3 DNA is TGTGCCAGCAGTTTTCTTGCTAGCTCTGGGGCCAACGTCCTGACTTTC. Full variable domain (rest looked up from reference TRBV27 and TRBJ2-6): EAQVTQNPRYLITVTGKKLTVTCSQNMNHEYMSWYRQDPGLGLRQIYYSMNVEVTDKGDVPEGYKVSRKEKRNFPLILESPSPNQTSLYFCASSFLASSGANVLTFGAGSRLTVL.